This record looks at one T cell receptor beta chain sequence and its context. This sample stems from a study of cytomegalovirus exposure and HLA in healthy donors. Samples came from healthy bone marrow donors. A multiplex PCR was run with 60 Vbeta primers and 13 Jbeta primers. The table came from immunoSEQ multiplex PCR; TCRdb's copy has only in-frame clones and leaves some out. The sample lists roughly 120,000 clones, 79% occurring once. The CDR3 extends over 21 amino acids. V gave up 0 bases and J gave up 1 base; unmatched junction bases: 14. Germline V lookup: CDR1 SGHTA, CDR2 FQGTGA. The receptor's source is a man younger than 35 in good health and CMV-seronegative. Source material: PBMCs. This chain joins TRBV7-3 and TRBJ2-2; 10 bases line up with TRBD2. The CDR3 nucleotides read TGTGCCAGCAGCTTAACGAGTCGGACTAGCGGCACAACGAAGAACACCGGGGAGCTGTTTTTT. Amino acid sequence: CASSLTSRTSGTTKNTGELFF.